This entry features one T cell receptor beta chain sequence. The data derive from a study of T cell responses to AZD1222 COVID-19 vaccine. The V gene's germline CDR1 is SGHTA and CDR2 FQGNSA. The CDR3 totals 15 residues. V gave up 5 bases and J gave up 0 bases, with 8 bases separating them. Sequenced by immunoSEQ multiplex PCR; TCRdb stores in-frame clones only, minus some. This sample has 90,000 to 150,000 clones; 88% occur once, and the top ten carry roughly 3.5%. The sequence was collected from an adult in good health. The chain combines TRBV7-2 with TRBJ2-6; D not certain. The sample was peripheral blood, taken on day 0 of AZD1222 vaccination. The CDR3 loop reads CASSVHISGANVLTF. In DNA, the CDR3 is TGTGCCAGCAGCGTACACATCTCTGGGGCCAACGTCCTGACTTTC.